This entry lists 5 T cell receptor beta chains sequenced from one sample in a study of tumor and adjacent non-tumor tissue in lung cancer. The library came from three nested PCR rounds adapted from ARM-PCR protocols. TCRdb reprocessed the multiplex PCR reads with MiXCR, giving one entry per CDR3 protein. The sample yields about 110,000 distinct CDR3 sequences, roughly 80% seen once. This sample's RNA came from whole unsorted tissue. The specimen sequenced was lung tumor tissue. The receptor set was obtained from a woman aged 60-75 years with non-small cell lung cancer.

To note about this clonotype: A much more abundant neighbour one base away suggests this may be a read error. The chain links TRBV30 to TRBJ2-5; the D gene is possibly TRBD1 (6 bases). This CDR3 comprises 15 residues. In germline, CDR1 is GTSNPN, CDR2 SVGIG (reference sequence). The V and J ends lost 0 bases and 6 bases respectively, with 17 bases between them. The CDR3 region has the DNA TGTGCCTGGAGTGTTCGGGCAGGGGATCGGAAGACCCAGTACTTC. Its protein is CAWSVRAGDRKTQYF.

In the case of this clonotype: This clone may be a read error of a much larger clone one base away. The chain is built from TRBV4-2 and TRBJ2-5; D is unresolved. CDR1 and CDR2 (germline): LGHNA, YNFKEQ. The CDR3 length is 14 residues. CDR3 sequence: CASIQDPLQETQYF. The CDR3 DNA reads as TGTGCCAGCATCCAAGATCCCCTCCAAGAGACCCAGTACTTC.

This clonotype appeared once. The chain joins TRBV20-1 to TRBJ1-1, with a possible D match to TRBD1 (5 bases). There are 16 residues in the CDR3. Germline lookup yields CDR1 DFQATT and CDR2 SNEGSKA (reference sequence). Trimming pared 1 base from V and 1 base from J, leaving 16 bases between. The CDR3, as DNA: TGCAGTGCTAGAGGGGGGATAGACAGAGGGAACACTGAAGCTTTCTTT. This translates into CSARGGIDRGNTEAFF.

This rearrangement joins TRBV2 to TRBJ2-1, with D perhaps assigned TRBD1 or TRBD2 (5 bases each). The CDR3 is made up of 15 amino acids. The germline V gene encodes CDR1 SNHLY and CDR2 FYNNEI. CDR3 amino acids: CSTSEIRGTWNEQFF. CDR3 nucleotide sequence: TGTTCCACTAGTGAGATCCGAGGGACCTGGAATGAGCAGTTCTTC.

In this sample, this clonotype turned up many times. The chain uses TRBV5-5 and TRBJ2-3, with 10 bases lining up with TRBD2. The germline CDR1 and CDR2 sequences are SGHKS and YYEKEE (reference sequence). After removal of 0 bases from V and 5 bases from J, the junction contained 0 bases not matched to a gene. The CDR3 spans 14 residues. CDR3 protein: CASSLGLAGDTQYF. Written as DNA, the CDR3 is TGTGCCAGCAGCTTGGGACTAGCGGGAGATACGCAGTATTTT.